This passage covers 9 T cell receptor beta chains from one sample sequenced in a study of blood T cell repertoires in COVID-19. Here immunoSEQ multiplex PCR was the method, and the copy in TCRdb shows in-frame clones only, minus some. The data show about 170,000 clones, with around 87% seen just once and under 0.7% held by the top ten. Sequenced: peripheral blood. These receptors came from a man in his 60s with COVID-19, enrolled during active disease.

V is TRBV7-2 and J is TRBJ2-3; TRBD1 agrees at 9 bases. Germline V lookup: CDR1 SGHTA, CDR2 FQGNSA. J lost 3 bases, V lost 5 bases, and 9 bases had no gene match. The CDR3 contains 16 residues. CDR3 sequence: CASSPNTGGRTDTQYF. CDR3 sequence (DNA): TGTGCCAGCAGCCCTAACACAGGGGGCAGGACAGATACGCAGTATTTT.

CDR3: CASSHAGQEGRTQYF. Written as DNA, the CDR3 is TGTGCCAGCAGCCATGCCGGACAGGAGGGCAGGACCCAGTACTTC. The rearrangement links TRBV4-2 to TRBJ2-5, with D possibly being TRBD1 (7 bases). The germline CDR1 and CDR2 sequences are LGHNA and YNFKEQ. The germline V and J ends were trimmed by 3 bases and 7 bases, with 18 bases remaining between them. The CDR3 length is 15 residues.

J is TRBJ2-5 and V is TRBV7-6, with 7 bases fitting TRBD2. Trimming took 0 bases from V and 4 from J; bases not matched to a gene: 5. In germline, CDR1 is SGHVS, CDR2 FNYEAQ. This CDR3 region has 15 residues. The CDR3 DNA follows: TGTGCCAGCAGCTTAGCCGAGGGAGGGCTAGAGACCCAGTACTTC. Amino acids: CASSLAEGGLETQYF.

The rearrangement uses TRBV2 and TRBJ1-2; 7 nucleotides align to TRBD1. V lost 6 bases, J lost 0 bases, and 7 bases stayed unmatched. Germline CDR1 and CDR2: SNHLY and FYNNEI. This CDR3 spans 15 amino acids. In DNA, the CDR3 is TGTGCCAGCAGGGGGGGTAGGGGGCCTAACTATGGCTACACCTTC. Its translation: CASRGGRGPNYGYTF.

The chain has TRBV4-3 and TRBJ2-7; TRBD1 might be the D (6 bases). Germline CDR1 LGHNA, CDR2 YSLEER. Trimming pared 2 bases from V and 2 bases from J, leaving 22 bases between. This CDR3 is built from 18 residues. The CDR3 sequence: CASSQKLLTGTQTYEQYF. The CDR3 DNA follows: TGCGCCAGCAGCCAAAAACTACTAACCGGGACACAAACCTACGAGCAGTACTTC.

V gene TRBV5-8 combines with J gene TRBJ2-1, with TRBD1 identical over 10 bases. The germline V gene encodes CDR1 SGHTS and CDR2 YDEGEE. V lost 0 bases and J lost 9; bases outside the gene matches: 3. There are 14 residues in the CDR3. The CDR3 sequence: CASSLEGQGSEQFF. The CDR3 nucleotides are TGTGCCAGCAGCTTGGAGGGACAGGGGAGTGAGCAGTTCTTC.

The V call is TRBV2, the J call TRBJ1-5, with TRBD1 matching over 8 bases. This CDR3 is 16 amino acids long. The germline V gene encodes CDR1 SNHLY and CDR2 FYNNEI. V shed 6 bases and J 2 bases; nucleotides not matched to a gene: 9. For the CDR3, the DNA is TGTGCCAGCAGACGCGGGCAGGGGGCTCGCAATCAGCCCCAGCATTTT. It specifies CASRRGQGARNQPQHF.

The chain recombines TRBV29-1 with TRBJ2-1; TRBD2 aligns across 10 bases. The germline V gene encodes CDR1 SQVTM and CDR2 ANQGSEA. The V and J ends lost 3 bases and 7 bases, in that order; junction bases with no gene match: 3. The CDR3 is 13 residues long. This CDR3 reads CSVESSGRNEQFF. In DNA, the CDR3 is TGCAGCGTTGAGAGTAGCGGGAGGAATGAGCAGTTCTTC.

This chain connects TRBV5-1 to TRBJ1-1; 7 nucleotides agree with TRBD1. The V gene end was trimmed by 3 bases and the J gene end by 5 bases; junction bases not matched to a gene: 4. The CDR3 sequence is 13 residues long. The germline V gene has CDR1 SGHRS and CDR2 YFSETQ. CDR3 DNA: TGCGCCAGCAGCTGGGTGACAGGGACTGAAGCTTTCTTT. As protein: CASSWVTGTEAFF.